Listed below are T cell receptor beta chains from one sample, sequenced in a study of T cell changes during pregnancy in multiple sclerosis. The repertoire was sequenced with immunoSEQ multiplex PCR; TCRdb's copy has only in-frame clones and lacks some. Of more than 80,000 clones in the sample, 75% to 95% were seen once. The sequencing used peripheral blood, collected before pregnancy. These receptors were collected from a female donor with multiple sclerosis, enrolled in a pregnancy study. Each CDR3 is given with its conserved first and last residue. The D gene is left open where the match is weak. Size is stated for part of the rows, as once, few or many counts, or as a class when the clone is expanded.

D	V	size	J	CDR3	DNA
.	TRBV9	.	TRBJ2-2	CASSVGLGGTGELFF	TGTGCCAGCAGCGTAGGCCTCGGGGGTACCGGGGAGCTGTTTTTT
.	TRBV11-3	.	TRBJ2-1	CASSLANRLNNEQFF	TGTGCCAGCAGCTTAGCCAACAGGCTAAACAATGAGCAGTTCTTC
.	TRBV5-1	.	TRBJ1-2	CASSSSNYGYTF	TGCGCCAGCAGTAGTTCTAACTATGGCTACACCTTC
TRBD1	TRBV5-1	.	TRBJ1-2	CASSEDRVYGYTF	TGCGCCAGCAGCGAAGACAGGGTTTATGGCTACACCTTC
.	TRBV28	.	TRBJ1-5	CASEEGSQPQHF	TGTGCCAGCGAGGAGGGTAGTCAGCCCCAGCATTTT
TRBD1	TRBV7-9	.	TRBJ2-7	CASSPGQGLYEQYF	TGTGCCAGCAGTCCCGGACAGGGTCTCTACGAGCAGTACTTC
.	TRBV28	.	TRBJ1-4	CASSRRSYEKLFF	TGTGCCAGCAGCCGCCGGTCCTATGAAAAACTGTTTTTT
TRBD1	TRBV6-1	.	TRBJ1-6	CASSETGGRNSPLHF	TGTGCCAGCAGTGAGACAGGGGGCCGGAATTCACCCCTCCACTTT
TRBD1	TRBV28	.	TRBJ2-2	CASRLQGDTGELFF	TGTGCCAGCAGGTTACAGGGGGACACCGGGGAGCTGTTTTTT
.	TRBV5-1	.	TRBJ2-7	CASSPGTLNYEQYF	TGCGCCAGCAGCCCTGGGACTCTGAACTACGAGCAGTACTTC
TRBD1	TRBV28	.	TRBJ2-7	CASRGQGSSYEQYF	TGTGCCAGCAGGGGACAGGGGAGCTCCTACGAGCAGTACTTC
.	TRBV29-1	few	TRBJ1-1	CSLDRQNTEAFF	TGCAGCCTGGACAGACAGAACACTGAAGCTTTCTTT
TRBD2	TRBV4-3	.	TRBJ2-1	CASSQGGTRWSHEQFF	TGCGCCAGCAGCCAAGGGGGGACTAGGTGGTCCCATGAGCAGTTCTTC
TRBD1	TRBV7-3	.	TRBJ2-1	CASSLEGAGEQFF	TGTGCCAGCAGCTTAGAGGGGGCTGGTGAGCAGTTCTTC
.	TRBV25-1	.	TRBJ2-7	CASSLGVASEQYF	TGTGCCAGCAGTCTCGGGGTGGCGTCCGAGCAGTACTTC
TRBD2	TRBV7-3	.	TRBJ2-3	CASSPSGDTDTQYF	TGTGCCAGCAGCCCCAGCGGGGATACAGATACGCAGTATTTT
TRBD2	TRBV5-4	.	TRBJ2-1	CASSSLAGTYNEQFF	TGTGCCAGCAGCTCCCTAGCGGGGACCTACAATGAGCAGTTCTTC
.	TRBV6-1	.	TRBJ1-2	CASSEAYHNRYGYTF	TGTGCCAGCAGTGAAGCGTATCACAACCGCTATGGCTACACCTTC
TRBD1	TRBV5-5	.	TRBJ1-5	CASSIGQGYNQPQHF	TGTGCCAGCAGCATCGGACAGGGCTACAATCAGCCCCAGCATTTT
.	TRBV6-6	.	TRBJ1-1	CASRGAGLDTEAFF	TGTGCCAGCAGGGGGGCAGGGTTAGACACTGAAGCTTTCTTT
.	TRBV28	.	TRBJ2-1	CASSQGGRVGTEQFF	TGTGCCAGCAGTCAGGGAGGAAGGGTTGGAACTGAGCAGTTCTTC
TRBD2	TRBV7-7	once	TRBJ2-1	CASSLLPLAGSYNEQFF	TGTGCCAGCAGCCTCCTCCCTCTAGCGGGATCCTACAATGAGCAGTTCTTC
.	TRBV9	.	TRBJ2-2	CASQEGSTGELFF	TGTGCCAGCCAGGAGGGATCTACCGGGGAGCTGTTTTTT
.	TRBV9	.	TRBJ1-2	CASSVQTDPGHGYTF	TGTGCCAGCAGCGTACAGACTGACCCAGGGCATGGCTACACCTTC
.	TRBV14	.	TRBJ1-3	CASPRSEAHRFAGNTIYF	TGTGCCAGCCCGAGGTCGGAGGCGCATCGTTTCGCTGGAAACACCATATATTTT
TRBD2	TRBV5-8	.	TRBJ2-5	CASSLRVGGSIETQYF	TGTGCCAGCAGCTTGCGGGTCGGCGGGAGCATTGAGACCCAGTACTTC
TRBD2	TRBV9	.	TRBJ2-5	CASSPQLAGVQETQYF	TGTGCCAGCAGTCCACAACTAGCGGGGGTCCAAGAGACCCAGTACTTC
TRBD2	TRBV27	.	TRBJ2-1	CASSLVAGGPPEQFF	TGTGCCAGCAGTTTAGTCGCGGGAGGGCCACCTGAGCAGTTCTTC